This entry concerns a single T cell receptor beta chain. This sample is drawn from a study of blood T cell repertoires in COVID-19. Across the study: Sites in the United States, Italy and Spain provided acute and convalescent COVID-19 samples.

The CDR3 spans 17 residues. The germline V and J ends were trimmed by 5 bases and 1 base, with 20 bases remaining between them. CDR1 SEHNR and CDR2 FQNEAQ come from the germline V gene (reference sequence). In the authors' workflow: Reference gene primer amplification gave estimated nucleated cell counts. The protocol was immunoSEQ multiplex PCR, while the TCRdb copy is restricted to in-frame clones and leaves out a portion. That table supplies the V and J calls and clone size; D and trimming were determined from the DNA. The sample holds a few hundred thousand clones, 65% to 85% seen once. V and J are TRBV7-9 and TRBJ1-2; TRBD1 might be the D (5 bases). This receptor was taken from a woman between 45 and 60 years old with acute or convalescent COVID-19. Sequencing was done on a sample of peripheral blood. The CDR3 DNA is TGTGCCAGCAGCGCACGGGGAGCAGGGACTATTAACTATGGCTACACCTTC. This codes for CASSARGAGTINYGYTF.